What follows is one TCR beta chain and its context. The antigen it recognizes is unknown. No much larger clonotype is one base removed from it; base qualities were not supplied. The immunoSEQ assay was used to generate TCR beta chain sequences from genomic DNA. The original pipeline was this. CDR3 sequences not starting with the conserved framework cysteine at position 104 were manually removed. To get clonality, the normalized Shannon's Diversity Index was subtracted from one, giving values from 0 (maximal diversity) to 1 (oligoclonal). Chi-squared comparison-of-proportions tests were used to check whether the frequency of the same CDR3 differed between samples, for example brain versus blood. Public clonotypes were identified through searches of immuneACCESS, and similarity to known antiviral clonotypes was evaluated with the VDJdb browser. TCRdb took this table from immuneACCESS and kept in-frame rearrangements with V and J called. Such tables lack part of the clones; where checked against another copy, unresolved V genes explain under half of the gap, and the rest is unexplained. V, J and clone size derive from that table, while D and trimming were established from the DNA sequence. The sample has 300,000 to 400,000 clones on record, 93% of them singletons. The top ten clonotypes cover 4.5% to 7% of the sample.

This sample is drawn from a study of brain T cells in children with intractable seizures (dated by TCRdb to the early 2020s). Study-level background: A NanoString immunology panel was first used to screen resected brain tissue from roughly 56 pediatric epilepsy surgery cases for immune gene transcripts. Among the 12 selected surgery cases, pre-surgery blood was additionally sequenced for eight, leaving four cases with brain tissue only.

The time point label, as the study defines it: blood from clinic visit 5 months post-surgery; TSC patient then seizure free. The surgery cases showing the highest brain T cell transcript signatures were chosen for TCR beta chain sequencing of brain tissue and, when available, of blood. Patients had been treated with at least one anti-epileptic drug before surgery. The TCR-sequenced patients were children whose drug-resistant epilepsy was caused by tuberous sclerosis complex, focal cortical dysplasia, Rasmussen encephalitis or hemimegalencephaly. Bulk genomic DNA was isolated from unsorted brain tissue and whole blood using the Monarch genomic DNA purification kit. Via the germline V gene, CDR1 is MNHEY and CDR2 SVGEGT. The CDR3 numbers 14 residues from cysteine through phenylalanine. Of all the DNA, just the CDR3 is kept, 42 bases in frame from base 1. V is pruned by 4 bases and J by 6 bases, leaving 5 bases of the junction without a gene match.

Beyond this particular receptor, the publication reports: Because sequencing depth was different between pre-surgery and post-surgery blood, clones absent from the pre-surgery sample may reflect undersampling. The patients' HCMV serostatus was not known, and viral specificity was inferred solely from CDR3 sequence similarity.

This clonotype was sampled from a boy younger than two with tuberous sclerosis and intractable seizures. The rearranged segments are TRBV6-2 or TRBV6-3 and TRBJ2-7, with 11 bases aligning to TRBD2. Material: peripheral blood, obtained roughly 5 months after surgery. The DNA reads TGTGCCAGCAGTTGGACTAGCGGGTTTGCCGAGCAGTACTTC. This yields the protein CASSWTSGFAEQYF.